One and the same sample provided the 22 T cell receptor beta chains below, sequenced in a study of blood T cell repertoires in COVID-19. Assay used: immunoSEQ multiplex PCR; TCRdb lists only in-frame clones, some missing. The table lists around 50,000 clones, around 92% of them singletons, with around 2.2% in the top ten. The source material was peripheral blood. These receptors were collected from a human donor in a cohort sampled during active COVID-19.

The V and J genes are TRBV21-1 and TRBJ2-5; the table's D call, TRBD1, has no DNA check behind it. TRBV21-1 is a documented pseudogene. The CDR3 is 14 residues long. CDR3 sequence: CASSFSGLEETQYF. In DNA form, the CDR3 reads TGTGCCAGCAGCTTCTCAGGGTTGGAAGAGACCCAGTACTTC.

CDR3 residues: CASSRRGGLNNEQFF. The CDR3 DNA sequence: TGTGCCAGCAGTCGTCGAGGAGGACTAAACAATGAGCAGTTCTTC. This chain connects TRBV27 to TRBJ2-1; tentative D call: TRBD2 (6 bases). The germline CDR1 and CDR2 sequences are MNHEY and SMNVEV (reference sequence). The CDR3 consists of 15 residues. Trimming removed 5 bases from V and 5 bases from J, with 16 bases in between.

This chain joins TRBV28 and TRBJ1-2; the match to TRBD1 covers 7 bases. The length of the CDR3 is 14 residues. Germline lookup yields CDR1 MDHEN and CDR2 SYDVKM. With V trimmed by 7 bases and J by 0 bases, 5 bases remained unmatched. The CDR3 is CASTQDRTNYGYTF. The CDR3 bases are TGTGCCAGCACCCAGGACAGGACTAACTATGGCTACACCTTC.

V usage is TRBV5-1 and J usage is TRBJ2-3; 9 bases line up with TRBD2. This CDR3 region has 16 residues. Trimming removed 4 bases from V and 0 bases from J; junction bases left unmatched: 6. The germline V gene encodes CDR1 SGHRS and CDR2 YFSETQ. CDR3 amino acids: CASSAIAGASTDTQYF. CDR3 nucleotides: TGCGCCAGCAGCGCAATAGCGGGGGCGAGCACAGATACGCAGTATTTT.

The V gene is TRBV19, the J gene TRBJ1-6; the D is unclear. V was shortened by 7 bases and J by 3 bases, with 10 bases between the two germline ends. CDR1 and CDR2 (germline): LNHDA, SQIVND (reference sequence). CDR3 size: 14 residues. The CDR3 spells CASTQTNYNSPLHF. The CDR3, as DNA: TGTGCCAGTACCCAAACAAACTATAATTCACCCCTCCACTTT.

This chain links TRBV4-3 with TRBJ1-6; 10 nucleotides line up with TRBD1. The J segment lost 9 bases and the V segment lost 3 bases, leaving 8 bases of the junction unmatched. In germline, CDR1 is LGHNA, CDR2 YSLEER. The CDR3 sequence is 16 residues long. The CDR3 nucleotides are TGCGCCAGCAGCCAGGACAGGGGGATAGCGAGTTCACCCCTCCACTTT. Translating it yields CASSQDRGIASSPLHF.

This clone was observed once. This chain links TRBV12-5 with TRBJ2-1; D may be TRBD2 (5 bases). The CDR3 covers 14 residues. The germline V gene encodes CDR1 LGHNT and CDR2 FRNRAP. V lost 0 bases to trimming and J lost 10 bases, with 13 bases between them. The CDR3 DNA follows: TGTGCTAGTGGTTTGGTACGAGAGGGAAAAGAGCAGTTCTTC. Its protein product is CASGLVREGKEQFF. The variable domain in full, completed from reference TRBV12-5 and TRBJ2-1, reads DARVTQTPRHKVTEMGQEVTMRCQPILGHNTVFWYRQTMMQGLELLAYFRNRAPLDDSGMPKDRFSAEMPDATLATLKIQPSEPRDSAVYFCASGLVREGKEQFFGPGTRLTVL.

J is TRBJ2-5 and V is TRBV5-5; TRBD1 matches at 7 bases. Germline trimming cut 0 bases from V and 5 bases from J; bases unmatched to any gene: 7. The CDR3 consists of 15 residues. Germline lookup yields CDR1 SGHKS and CDR2 YYEKEE (reference sequence). The CDR3 DNA is TGTGCCAGCAGCTTGGCCGGGACAGTAATTGAGACCCAGTACTTC. Translation: CASSLAGTVIETQYF.

The CDR3, as DNA: TGTGCCAGCAGCCCCCCTCCCGGGACAGGAAAATTAGACACCGGGGAGCTGTTTTTT. Residues: CASSPPPGTGKLDTGELFF. The rearrangement joins TRBV7-9 to TRBJ2-2; 8 bases are a match to TRBD1. The CDR3 is 19 residues long. Trimming at V came to 5 bases and at J to 3 bases, leaving 17 bases not matched to a gene. In germline, CDR1 is SEHNR, CDR2 FQNEAQ (reference sequence). The full variable domain, rest sourced from reference TRBV7-9 and TRBJ2-2, is DTGVSQNPRHKITKRGQNVTFRCDPISEHNRLYWYRQTLGQGPEFLTYFQNEAQLEKSRLLSDRFSAERPKGSFSTLEIQRTEQGDSAMYLCASSPPPGTGKLDTGELFFGEGSRLTVL.

The gene calls are TRBV5-1 and TRBJ1-6; no definite D call. Deletions cut 1 base from V and 7 bases from J, with 9 bases between. CDR3 size: 14 residues. Germline V lookup: CDR1 SGHRS, CDR2 YFSETQ. CDR3 residues: CASSLSGNNSPLHF. The DNA of the CDR3 is TGCGCCAGCAGCTTGTCCGGGAACAATTCACCCCTCCACTTT.

The chain recombines TRBV5-1 with TRBJ1-3, with a weak D call TRBD1 (6 bases). The CDR3 covers 14 residues. Germline V gene sequence: CDR1 SGHRS, CDR2 YFSETQ. Between the trimmed V and J ends, which lost 0 bases and 4 bases, there was a span of 8 bases. The CDR3: CASSLEGQGNTIYF. CDR3 sequence (DNA): TGCGCCAGCAGCTTGGAAGGACAGGGAAACACCATATATTTT.

The CDR3 here is CASSLDRGYGYTF. The DNA for the CDR3 is TGTGCCAGCAGCTTGGACAGGGGATATGGCTACACCTTC. This chain joins TRBV5-6 and TRBJ1-2; 7 bases are a match to TRBD1. This CDR3 region has 13 residues. Germline V gene lookup returns CDR1 SGHDT and CDR2 YYEEEE. J gave up 5 bases and V 0 bases, and 1 base lay outside the gene matches.

The J gene is TRBJ2-1, the V gene TRBV9, with D perhaps TRBD2 (7 bases). The CDR3 extends over 14 amino acids. The germline V and J ends were trimmed by 2 bases and 6 bases, with 12 bases remaining between them. Per the germline V gene, CDR1 is SGDLS and CDR2 is YYNGEE. Here the CDR3 reads CASSVSGGRNEQFF. The CDR3 nucleotides read TGTGCCAGCAGCGTGTCGGGGGGCCGCAATGAGCAGTTCTTC.

The CDR3 loop reads CASSLVGGGSGSDTQYF. CDR3 coding DNA: TGCGCCAGCAGCTTGGTCGGCGGGGGTAGCGGCTCAGATACGCAGTATTTT. V and J are TRBV5-1 and TRBJ2-3, with TRBD2 matching over 7 bases. In germline, CDR1 is SGHRS, CDR2 YFSETQ. V trimming: 0 bases; J trimming: 4 bases; junction bases outside the gene matches: 11. The CDR3 sequence is 17 residues long.

This clone was counted between two and nine times. The rearrangement links TRBV11-2 to TRBJ2-7; D perhaps matches TRBD2 (6 bases). CDR3 length equals 14 residues. The germline V gene has CDR1 SGHAT and CDR2 FQNNGV. V lost 6 bases, J lost 2 bases, and 14 bases lay in between. DNA for the CDR3: TGTGCCAGCAGTTCAATAGCGGCCCCCTACGAGCAGTACTTC. It translates to CASSSIAAPYEQYF.

The chain employs TRBV7-2 and TRBJ2-5; 9 bases line up with TRBD2. CDR3 length equals 18 residues. Germline CDR1 is SGHTA and CDR2 is FQGNSA. The junction had 13 bases not matched to a gene; V was cut back by 5 bases and J by 0 bases. The CDR3 loop reads CASSLGALAGEYQETQYF. As DNA, the CDR3 is TGTGCCAGCAGCCTAGGGGCATTAGCGGGAGAGTACCAAGAGACCCAGTACTTC.

V usage is TRBV2 and J usage is TRBJ1-4, with 7 positions matching TRBD1. Germline trimming cut 6 bases from V and 4 bases from J; bases unmatched to any gene: 5. Germline lookup yields CDR1 SNHLY and CDR2 FYNNEI. The CDR3 totals 14 residues. The CDR3 region is CASSQGDLNEKLFF. Here the CDR3 DNA reads TGTGCCAGCAGCCAGGGGGACCTTAATGAAAAACTGTTTTTT.

The rearrangement joins TRBV2 to TRBJ2-5, with D perhaps matching TRBD2 (6 bases). The CDR3 has 16 residues. Trimming pared 0 bases from V and 1 base from J, leaving 12 bases between. Germline V gene data show CDR1 as SNHLY and CDR2 as FYNNEI. The CDR3 DNA sequence: TGTGCCAGCAGTGAAGCGCGGGGCGTCCCCCAAGAGACCCAGTACTTC. The encoded protein is CASSEARGVPQETQYF.

V is TRBV19 and J is TRBJ1-5, with TRBD1 identical over 8 bases. J gave up 3 bases and V 5 bases, and 3 bases lay outside the gene matches. Germline CDR1 LNHDA, CDR2 SQIVND (reference sequence). The CDR3 has 14 amino acids. The CDR3 DNA reads as TGTGCCAGTAGTCAGGGGGCGGCCAATCAGCCCCAGCATTTT. The encoded protein is CASSQGAANQPQHF. Full variable domain (rest looked up from reference TRBV19 and TRBJ1-5): DGGITQSPKYLFRKEGQNVTLSCEQNLNHDAMYWYRQDPGQGLRLIYYSQIVNDFQKGDIAEGYSVSREKKESFPLTVTSAQKNPTAFYLCASSQGAANQPQHFGDGTRLSIL.

The chain has TRBV12-3 or TRBV12-4 and TRBJ2-5; D call uncertain. This CDR3 contains 13 residues. V was cut by 7 bases and J by 5 bases, with 14 bases left in between. CDR3 sequence: CASTPPEEETQYF. The CDR3 DNA follows: TGTGCCAGCACCCCGCCCGAGGAGGAGACCCAGTACTTC.

The chain joins TRBV6-5 to TRBJ1-5; 8 nucleotides match TRBD1. V shed 0 bases, J shed 7 bases, and the junction held 5 bases outside the gene matches. This CDR3 comprises 15 residues. Germline V gene data show CDR1 as MNHEY and CDR2 as SVGAGI. CDR3 sequence: CASSYSQGANQPQHF. DNA of the CDR3: TGTGCCAGCAGTTACTCGCAGGGGGCGAACCAGCCCCAGCATTTT.

The V gene is TRBV30, the J gene TRBJ2-7, with 10 nucleotides matching TRBD2. Germline V gene data show CDR1 as GTSNPN and CDR2 as SVGIG (reference sequence). The CDR3 sequence is 16 residues long. Trimming removed 3 bases from V and 2 bases from J; junction bases left unmatched: 10. CDR3 in DNA: TGTGCCTGGAGGGACATTAGCGGGAGGTCCCCCTACGAGCAGTACTTC. Translating gives CAWRDISGRSPYEQYF.